The next 4 T cell receptor beta chains were all read from a single sample in a study of OX40 agonist ivuxolimab in advanced cancers. TCRdb's copy holds only in-frame clones and misses some; the assay was immunoSEQ multiplex PCR. The data show 150,000 to 190,000 clones, roughly 94% seen once. The source was CD4+ or CD8+ T cells sorted from blood, collected in a trial of the OX40 agonist ivuxolimab. The source is an adult with an advanced solid tumor such as melanoma, head and neck, liver or kidney cancer.

Note on this clone: The DNA is left out, because the CDR3 cannot be placed on it with certainty; the CDR3 is given as TCRdb lists it. This chain links TRBV7-6 with TRBJ1-5; the table's TRBD1 call for D was not verified on the DNA. The germline CDR1 and CDR2 sequences are SGHVS and FNYEAQ. Ends included, the CDR3 has 17 residues. This CDR3 is CASSLDRTGRTISPSIF.

Written as DNA, the CDR3 is TGTGCCAGCACCCTCGAAGAGACCCAGTACTTC. It specifies CASTLEETQYF. The chain uses TRBV6-5 and TRBJ2-5, with D hard to call. CDR3 length equals 11 residues. In germline, CDR1 is MNHEY, CDR2 SVGAGI. V gave up 7 bases and J gave up 3 bases, with 6 bases separating them.

The chain is built from TRBV6-5 and TRBJ2-5; possibly TRBD2 for D (6 bases). The CDR3 consists of 14 residues. The V gene's germline CDR1 is MNHEY and CDR2 SVGAGI. Trimming removed 2 bases at V and 4 bases at J, with 11 bases between. CDR3 nucleotides: TGTGCCAGCAGTTACAGCGGGTGGGGAGAGACCCAGTACTTC. Its protein product is CASSYSGWGETQYF.

CDR3 amino acids: CASSPIGVGRAMNTEAFF. The CDR3 DNA reads as TGCGCCAGCAGCCCGATAGGAGTGGGCAGAGCCATGAACACTGAAGCTTTCTTT. The chain employs TRBV5-1 and TRBJ1-1; D gene unclear. This CDR3 spans 18 amino acids. Germline values: CDR1 SGHRS, CDR2 YFSETQ. The ends were cut back, 4 bases at V and 0 bases at J, with 22 bases in the middle.